A single sample gave rise to the 18 T cell receptor beta chains below, sequenced in a study of blood T cell repertoires in COVID-19. TCRdb keeps only in-frame clones here, not all; method: immunoSEQ multiplex PCR. This table has around 300,000 clones, about nine tenths appearing once. The sequencing sample was made of peripheral blood. Receptor source: a woman in her twenties or thirties with COVID-19, enrolled during active disease.

V gene TRBV3-1 (or the pseudogene TRBV3-2) combines with J gene TRBJ2-5; D is unresolved. Trimming took 0 bases from V and 2 from J, leaving 7 bases between them. Per the germline V gene, CDR1 is LGHDT and CDR2 is YNNKEL (reference sequence). The CDR3 sequence is 14 residues long. The CDR3 region is CASSQEVTQETQYF. In DNA form, the CDR3 reads TGTGCCAGCAGCCAAGAGGTCACTCAAGAGACCCAGTACTTC.

This chain uses TRBV24-1 with TRBJ2-2, with 8 bases fitting TRBD1. This CDR3 spans 19 amino acids. CDR1 is KGHDR, CDR2 SFDVKD, per germline. Trimming took 0 bases from V and 3 from J; bases not matched to a gene: 11. The CDR3 loop reads CATSDLPPGTGVDTGELFF. The CDR3 DNA sequence: TGTGCCACCAGTGATTTGCCCCCTGGGACAGGAGTCGACACCGGGGAGCTGTTTTTT.

The chain recombines TRBV11-3 with TRBJ2-2, with 8 bases lining up with TRBD1. This CDR3 comprises 15 residues. V gave up 5 bases and J gave up 7 bases; unmatched junction bases: 9. Germline CDR1 SGHNT, CDR2 YENEEA. The CDR3 DNA is TGTGCCAGCAGCCCCGGGACAGGCGGACTCGGGGAGCTGTTTTTT. Translated, it gives CASSPGTGGLGELFF.

V is TRBV5-5 and J is TRBJ2-4; 12 bases agree with TRBD2. The CDR3 has 16 residues. Unmatched junction bases numbered 6, after V lost 3 bases and J lost 5 bases. The germline V gene encodes CDR1 SGHKS and CDR2 YYEKEE (reference sequence). CDR3 in amino acids: CASSSRTSGVENIQYF. The CDR3 DNA reads as TGTGCCAGCAGCTCAAGGACTAGCGGGGTGGAAAACATTCAGTACTTC.

This chain connects TRBV11-2 to TRBJ1-1; possible D gene TRBD1, 5 bases. The CDR3 has 15 amino acids. CDR1 is SGHAT, CDR2 FQNNGV, per germline. V lost 1 base and J 2 bases, leaving 11 bases between the germline ends. CDR3 in DNA: TGTGCCAGCAGCTTAGTGGGGGGGAGAAACACTGAAGCTTTCTTT. Translated, it gives CASSLVGGRNTEAFF.

Concerning this clone: A much more abundant neighbour one base away suggests this may be a read error. The rearrangement joins TRBV6-2 or TRBV6-3 to TRBJ2-1, with TRBD2 identical over 11 bases. V gave up 6 bases and J gave up 2 bases; unmatched junction bases: 3. CDR1 is MNHEY, CDR2 SVGEGT, per germline. CDR3 length equals 15 residues. CDR3 region: CASSRGLAAYNEQFF. For the CDR3, the DNA is TGTGCCAGCAGCCGGGGACTAGCGGCCTACAATGAGCAGTTCTTC.

J is TRBJ2-5 and V is TRBV4-2; the D gene is possibly TRBD2 (5 bases). The CDR3 consists of 14 residues. The germline V gene has CDR1 LGHNA and CDR2 YNFKEQ. Trimming stripped 3 bases from V and 2 bases from J, with 10 bases between. DNA of the CDR3: TGTGCCAGCAGCCAGGAACTAGGACAAGAGACCCAGTACTTC. Its protein is CASSQELGQETQYF.

The rearrangement joins TRBV6-5 to TRBJ2-1, with a weak D call TRBD2 (5 bases). The CDR3 runs to 10 residues. V lost 10 bases, J lost 8 bases, and 9 bases lay in between. Germline assignment: CDR1 MNHEY and CDR2 SVGAGI. The CDR3 loop reads CAKQEDEQFF. In DNA form, the CDR3 reads TGTGCCAAGCAGGAGGATGAGCAGTTCTTC.

The chain carries TRBV29-1 and TRBJ2-5, with TRBD2 identical over 11 bases. The CDR3 totals 15 residues. Unmatched junction bases numbered 6, after V lost 4 bases and J lost 2 bases. The V gene's germline CDR1 is SQVTM and CDR2 ANQGSEA. CDR3 in amino acids: CSVGTLAGGQETQYF. DNA for the CDR3: TGCAGCGTTGGCACTCTAGCGGGAGGACAAGAGACCCAGTACTTC.

The chain is built from TRBV7-8 and TRBJ1-1; D ambiguous. Germline CDR1 SGHVS, CDR2 FQNEAQ. Trimming stripped 4 bases from V and 1 base from J, with 16 bases between. The CDR3 covers 16 residues. The CDR3 spells CASSSRGRVGNTEAFF. CDR3 nucleotide sequence: TGTGCCAGCAGCTCCCGAGGGAGGGTTGGGAACACTGAAGCTTTCTTT.

J is TRBJ2-3 and V is TRBV13; D not certain. Per germline, CDR1 PRHDT and CDR2 FYEKMQ (reference sequence). The CDR3 totals 12 residues. Trimming cost V 0 bases and J 7 bases, with 5 bases left between them. CDR3: CASSLGQYTQYF. The CDR3 DNA reads TGTGCCAGCAGCTTAGGTCAATATACGCAGTATTTT.

The V call is TRBV19, the J call TRBJ1-2; a weak D match, TRBD1 (5 bases). V lost 2 bases to trimming and J lost 1 base, with 14 bases between them. The CDR3 is made up of 16 amino acids. Germline V gene sequence: CDR1 LNHDA, CDR2 SQIVND (reference sequence). The CDR3 coding sequence is TGTGCCAGTAGTATAATGCAGGGCAAGGGTAACTATGGCTACACCTTC. It translates to CASSIMQGKGNYGYTF.

This rearrangement joins TRBV9 to TRBJ1-2; 10 nucleotides match TRBD1. The CDR3 is made up of 14 amino acids. V lost 4 bases, J lost 7 bases, and 7 bases stayed unmatched. Germline V gene lookup returns CDR1 SGDLS and CDR2 YYNGEE. CDR3 amino acids: CASSNPGQGIGYTF. As DNA, the CDR3 is TGTGCCAGCAGCAACCCGGGACAGGGGATTGGCTACACCTTC.

V usage is TRBV28 and J usage is TRBJ1-2; D might be TRBD1 (6 bases). CDR3 length equals 17 residues. Deletions cut 2 bases from V and 1 base from J, with 17 bases between. CDR1 is MDHEN and CDR2 is SYDVKM in the germline V gene. This chain's CDR3 is CASSLNSGGRFNYGYTF. The CDR3, as DNA: TGTGCCAGCAGTTTAAATTCGGGGGGGCGCTTTAACTATGGCTACACCTTC.

The chain carries TRBV21-1 and TRBJ2-7; TRBD2 reflects the table's D call only, with no check against the DNA. TRBV21-1 is labeled a pseudogene. The CDR3 is 19 amino acids. Written as DNA, the CDR3 is TGTGCCAGCTCCAGCTCGCGGGCGGGAGCTGGGATAGTCGACGGGAAACAGTGGTTC. This translates into CASSSSRAGAGIVDGKQWF.

J is TRBJ1-1 and V is TRBV4-2, with D maybe TRBD1 (6 bases). V was clipped by 4 bases and J by 5 bases, with 14 bases between them. The CDR3 totals 14 residues. The germline V gene encodes CDR1 LGHNA and CDR2 YNFKEQ. The DNA for the CDR3 is TGTGCCAGCAGCCCAGGGGCTTTGGGGACTGAAGCTTTCTTT. It specifies CASSPGALGTEAFF.

For this clone: Sequence at one end of the junction differs from germline and may be a read error. The chain combines TRBV6-5 with TRBJ1-2; 11 positions agree with TRBD1. The CDR3 spans 15 residues. Germline values: CDR1 MNHEY, CDR2 SVGAGI. CDR3 sequence reads: CASSDSGTGGLGYTF. The CDR3, as DNA: TGTGCCAGCAGTGACTCCGGGACAGGGGGACTAGGCTACACCTTC.

This clone was recorded once. The rearrangement joins TRBV6-4 to TRBJ1-1, with TRBD1 matching 7 bases. Per the germline V gene, CDR1 is MRHNA and CDR2 is SNTAGT. V shed 6 bases and J 5 bases; nucleotides not matched to a gene: 12. This CDR3 has 15 amino acids. CDR3 DNA sequence: TGTGCCAGCAGCCCGACAGGGAGGAAAGAAACTGAAGCTTTCTTT. This translates into CASSPTGRKETEAFF.